This T cell receptor beta chain stems from a study of T cell repertoires in cytomegalovirus infection. At the level of the study: Epitope selection comprised recently identified HLA-C-restricted CMV epitopes and well-studied HLA-B-restricted CMV epitopes. Both a matching HLA type and CMV infection were indicated by public TCR beta signatures.

The table lists this clonotype with a few counts. Its specificity is not known. TCRdb re-analysed the reads in MiXCR, keeping a single row per CDR3 protein. The sample records approximately 990,000 distinct CDR3 sequences, approximately 32% being singletons. Findings and caveats of the study: Summed public TCR beta family frequency identified CMV carriers bearing the relevant HLA. Within the response measured ex vivo, HLA-C-restricted CMV-specific TCR beta clonotypes were dominant.

Germline CDR1 is SGHVS and CDR2 is FNYEAQ. V shed 5 bases, J shed 6 bases, and the junction held 5 bases outside the gene matches. The CDR3 extends over 13 amino acids. The genes are TRBV7-6 and TRBJ2-3; 7 bases map to TRBD1. The clonotype originates from a human donor in good health (CMV status not recorded). Some clones in this sample may be carry-over from other donors' samples. Sequenced here: cultured CD8+ T cells from PBMCs, sampled from culture after CMV antigen stimulation. The CDR3 here is CASSTRQGDTQYF. DNA for the CDR3: TGTGCCAGCAGCACCCGACAGGGCGATACGCAGTATTTT.